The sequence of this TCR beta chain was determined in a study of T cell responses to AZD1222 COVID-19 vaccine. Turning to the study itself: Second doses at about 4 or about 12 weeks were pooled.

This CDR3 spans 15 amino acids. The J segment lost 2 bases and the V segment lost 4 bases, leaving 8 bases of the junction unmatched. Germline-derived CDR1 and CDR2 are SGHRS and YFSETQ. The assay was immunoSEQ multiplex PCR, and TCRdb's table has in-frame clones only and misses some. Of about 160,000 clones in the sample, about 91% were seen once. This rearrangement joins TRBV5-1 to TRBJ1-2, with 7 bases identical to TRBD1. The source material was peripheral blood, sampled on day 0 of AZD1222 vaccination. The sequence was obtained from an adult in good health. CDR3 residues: CASSPQQGSNYGYTF. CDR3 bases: TGCGCCAGCAGCCCACAACAGGGGTCGAACTATGGCTACACCTTC. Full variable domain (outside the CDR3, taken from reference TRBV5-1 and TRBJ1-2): KAGVTQTPRYLIKTRGQQVTLSCSPISGHRSVSWYQQTPGQGLQFLFEYFSETQRNKGNFPGRFSGRQFSNSRSEMNVSTLELGDSALYLCASSPQQGSNYGYTFGSGTRLTVV.